The 3 T cell receptor beta chains presented below share a single source sample, sequenced in a study of graft-versus-host responses after intestinal transplantation. Antigen specificity for these receptors is unknown. The repertoire was sequenced with immunoSEQ multiplex PCR; TCRdb's copy has only in-frame clones and lacks some. Of tens of thousands of clones in the sample, over 85% are singletons; the top ten hold more than 0.3%. The sample was unstimulated CD4+ T cells sorted from spleen or lymph node cells, taken before intestinal transplant. The origin of the receptors is a human donor who received an intestinal transplant.

This clone was recorded once. V is TRBV30 and J is TRBJ1-1; D remains unclear. Germline loops: CDR1 GTSNPN, CDR2 SVGIG (reference sequence). CDR3 size: 11 residues. V was shortened by 4 bases and J by 5 bases, with 8 bases between the two germline ends. CDR3 in DNA: TGTGCCTGGACCTGGGAAACTGAAGCTTTCTTT. Its translation: CAWTWETEAFF.

The V call is TRBV5-8, the J call TRBJ2-7; D gene ambiguous. Between the trimmed V and J ends, which lost 6 bases and 0 bases, there was a span of 10 bases. This CDR3 has 13 residues. Germline values: CDR1 SGHTS, CDR2 YDEGEE. CDR3 sequence reads: CASTGPFSYEQYF. CDR3 nucleotides: TGTGCCAGCACCGGACCGTTCTCCTACGAGCAGTACTTC.

As concerns this clone: Other DNA sequences within the sample encode an identical CDR3. This chain uses TRBV5-1 with TRBJ1-1; TRBD1 might be the D (5 bases). There are 14 residues in the CDR3. Trimming took 0 bases from V and 1 from J, leaving 7 bases between them. Germline CDR1 SGHRS, CDR2 YFSETQ. The CDR3 loop reads CASSLAQGNTEAFF. DNA for the CDR3: TGCGCCAGCAGCTTGGCCCAGGGGAACACTGAAGCTTTCTTT.